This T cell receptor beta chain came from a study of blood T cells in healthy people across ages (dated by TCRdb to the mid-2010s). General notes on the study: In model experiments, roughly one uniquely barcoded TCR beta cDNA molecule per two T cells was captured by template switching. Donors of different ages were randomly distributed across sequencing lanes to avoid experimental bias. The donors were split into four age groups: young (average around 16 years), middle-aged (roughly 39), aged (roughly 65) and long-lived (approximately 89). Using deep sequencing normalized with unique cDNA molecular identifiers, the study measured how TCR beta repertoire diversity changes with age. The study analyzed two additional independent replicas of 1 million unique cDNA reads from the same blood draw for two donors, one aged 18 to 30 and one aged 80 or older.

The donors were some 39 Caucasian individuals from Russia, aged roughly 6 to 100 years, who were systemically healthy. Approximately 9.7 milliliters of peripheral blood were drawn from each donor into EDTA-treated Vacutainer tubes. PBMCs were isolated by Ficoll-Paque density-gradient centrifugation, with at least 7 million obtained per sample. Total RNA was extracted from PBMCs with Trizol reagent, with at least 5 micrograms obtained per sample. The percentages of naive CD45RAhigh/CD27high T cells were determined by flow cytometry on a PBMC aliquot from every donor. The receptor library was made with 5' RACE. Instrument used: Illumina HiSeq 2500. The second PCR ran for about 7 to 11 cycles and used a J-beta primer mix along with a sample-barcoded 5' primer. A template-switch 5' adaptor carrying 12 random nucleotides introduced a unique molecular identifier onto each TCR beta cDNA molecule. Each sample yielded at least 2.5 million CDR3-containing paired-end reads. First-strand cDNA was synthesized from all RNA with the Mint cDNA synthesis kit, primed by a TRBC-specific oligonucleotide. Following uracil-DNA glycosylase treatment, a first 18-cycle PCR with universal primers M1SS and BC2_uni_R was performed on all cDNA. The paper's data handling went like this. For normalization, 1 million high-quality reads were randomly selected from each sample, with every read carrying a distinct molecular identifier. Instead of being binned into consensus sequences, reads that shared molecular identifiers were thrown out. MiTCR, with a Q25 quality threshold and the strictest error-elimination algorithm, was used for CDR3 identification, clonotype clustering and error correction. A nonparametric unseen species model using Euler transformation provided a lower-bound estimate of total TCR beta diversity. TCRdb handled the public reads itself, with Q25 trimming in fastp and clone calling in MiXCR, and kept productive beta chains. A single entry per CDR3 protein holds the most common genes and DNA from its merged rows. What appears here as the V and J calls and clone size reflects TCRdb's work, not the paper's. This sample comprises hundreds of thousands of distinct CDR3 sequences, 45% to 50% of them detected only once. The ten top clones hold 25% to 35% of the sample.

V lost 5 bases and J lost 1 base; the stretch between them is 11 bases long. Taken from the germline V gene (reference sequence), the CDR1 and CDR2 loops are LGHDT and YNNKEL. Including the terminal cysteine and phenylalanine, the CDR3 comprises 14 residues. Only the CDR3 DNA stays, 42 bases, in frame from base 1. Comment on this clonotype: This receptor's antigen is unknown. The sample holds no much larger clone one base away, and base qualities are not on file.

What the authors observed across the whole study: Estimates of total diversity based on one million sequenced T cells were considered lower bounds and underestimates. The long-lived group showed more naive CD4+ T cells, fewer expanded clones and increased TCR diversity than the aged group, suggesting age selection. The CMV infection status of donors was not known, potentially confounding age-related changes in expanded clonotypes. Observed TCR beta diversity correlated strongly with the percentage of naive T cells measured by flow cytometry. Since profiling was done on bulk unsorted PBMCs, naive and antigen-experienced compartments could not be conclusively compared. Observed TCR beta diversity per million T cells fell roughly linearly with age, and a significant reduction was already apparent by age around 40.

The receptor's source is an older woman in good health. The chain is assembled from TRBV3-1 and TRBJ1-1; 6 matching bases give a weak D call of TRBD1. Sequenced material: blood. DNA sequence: TGTGCCAGCAGCTTCGAGACAGGGAACACTGAAGCTTTCTTT. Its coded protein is CASSFETGNTEAFF.